This T cell receptor (beta chain) derives from a study of blood T cells in healthy people across ages. This clonotype was picked up a small number of times. There are 15 residues in the CDR3. V shed 3 bases and J shed 4 bases, with 10 bases lying between them. The germline V gene encodes CDR1 MNHNS and CDR2 SASEGT. The second PCR ran about 6 to 12 cycles with a sample-barcoded 5' primer and J-beta primers. TCRdb recomputed calls from the 5' RACE reads with MiXCR, one row per CDR3 protein. The data show around 1.5 million distinct CDR3 sequences, with roughly 45% seen just once and roughly 7.9% held by the top ten.

The sequenced sample was blood. V gene TRBV6-1 combines with J gene TRBJ1-6; possible D gene TRBD1, 6 bases. This TCR came from a woman younger than 35 in good health. The CDR3 loop reads CASSDHRGYNSPLHF. In DNA, the CDR3 is TGTGCCAGCAGTGACCATAGGGGGTATAATTCACCCCTCCACTTT.